These T cell receptor beta chains were read from a single sample in a study of CD8+CD57+ T cells in acquired aplastic anemia. MiXCR, applied by TCRdb to the reads, yields one record per CDR3 protein. This table holds roughly 240,000 distinct CDR3 sequences, 47% found once. The specimen sequenced was sorted CD4+, CD8+, or CD8+CD57+ T cells (not recorded which) from PBMCs. The receptors originated from a human donor with aplastic anemia. CDR3s include the opening cysteine and the closing phenylalanine or tryptophan. Fields, in order: V gene, clone size, D gene, J gene, CDR3 DNA, CDR3 protein. The D gene is left open where the match is weak. Not every row has a clone size; where given, it reads once, few, many or a size class.

>TRBV20-1|many|TRBD2|TRBJ2-3
TGCAGTGCTAGAGATCTGTGGCGGGGGGTCGATACGCAGTATTTT
CSARDLWRGVDTQYF
>TRBV10-3|-|TRBD1|TRBJ1-1
TGTGCCATCAGTGAGGGATTGTGGGACAGTAACACTGAAGCTTTCTTT
CAISEGLWDSNTEAFF
>TRBV10-3|-|-|TRBJ2-2
TGTGCCATAGGGGACACCGGGGAGCTGTTTTTT
CAIGDTGELFF
>TRBV4-2|many|-|TRBJ2-7
TGTGCCAGCAGCCAAGAATCTAACGGATACGAGCAGTACTTC
CASSQESNGYEQYF
>TRBV7-3|-|-|TRBJ1-6
TGTGCCAGCAGCGTAGAGAGGGGATCACCCCTCCACTTT
CASSVERGSPLHF
>TRBV20-1|-|TRBD2|TRBJ2-7
TGCAGTGCTAGAGACGGGACTAGCGGGTACGTGCAGTACTTC
CSARDGTSGYVQYF
>TRBV7-9|-|TRBD2|TRBJ2-1
TGTGCCAGCAGCGCCGCCGGGACTAGCGGGTTAAATGAGCAGTTCTTC
CASSAAGTSGLNEQFF
>TRBV4-3|-|TRBD2|TRBJ2-5
TGCGCCAGCAGCCAAGACAGGAGCCGGGGGGTTGTTGAGACCCAGTACTTC
CASSQDRSRGVVETQYF
>TRBV7-9|few|-|TRBJ1-6
TGTGCCAGCAGCTCAAATGATTCACCCCTCCACTTT
CASSSNDSPLHF
>TRBV7-2|-|-|TRBJ2-7
TGTGCCAGCAGCTTAGATACAGGGTCCTACGAGCAGTACTTC
CASSLDTGSYEQYF
>TRBV11-1|few|-|TRBJ1-1
TGTGCCAGCAGCCTTTCGGGACAGAACACTGAAGCTTTCTTT
CASSLSGQNTEAFF
>TRBV6-6|few|TRBD2|TRBJ2-1
TGTGCCAGCAGTGATGAACTAGCGGGGTACAATGAGCAGTTCTTC
CASSDELAGYNEQFF
>TRBV5-4|few|-|TRBJ1-1
TGTGCCAGCAGCTTCTTGAGGTCCACAATAAGATTAGGCACTGAAGCTTTCTTT
CASSFLRSTIRLGTEAFF
>TRBV5-6|-|-|TRBJ1-2
TGTGCCAGCAGCTCGACCTTTACTATCTATGGCTACACCTTC
CASSSTFTIYGYTF
>TRBV28|few|-|TRBJ2-7
TGTGCCAGCAGCTACACAGGGACGGGTGTCGAGCAGTACTTC
CASSYTGTGVEQYF
>TRBV5-1|-|-|TRBJ2-7
TGCGCCAGCAGCTTCGAGAGCCTCTCCTACGAGCAGTACTTC
CASSFESLSYEQYF
>TRBV7-6|-|TRBD1|TRBJ1-6
TGTGCCAGCAGCTTTCGGGGGACAGGGTTAATTTCACCCCTCCACTTT
CASSFRGTGLISPLHF
>TRBV13|-|TRBD1|TRBJ2-3
TGTGCCAGCAGCTACCTGACAGGGACCGCAGATACGCAGTATTTT
CASSYLTGTADTQYF
>TRBV20-1|many|-|TRBJ2-1
TGCAGTGCTAGAGATCGGAACGACTACAATGAGCAGTTCTTC
CSARDRNDYNEQFF
>TRBV25-1|-|TRBD2|TRBJ2-1
TGTGCCAGCAGCTTCGGGGGGTTAGGAATGGATGAGCAGTTCTTC
CASSFGGLGMDEQFF
>TRBV7-9|many|TRBD1|TRBJ1-2
TGTGCCAGCAGCTCAGCCGGGACAGAAATTAACTATGGCTACACCTTC
CASSSAGTEINYGYTF
>TRBV5-1|-|-|TRBJ2-7
TGCGCCAGCAGCTTTACCGACAGACCCTACGGGCAGTACTTC
CASSFTDRPYGQYF
>TRBV10-3|-|TRBD2|TRBJ2-1
TGTGCCATCAGTGACCGTCCCGGGACTAGCGGGAGCTCCTACAATGAGCAGTTCTTC
CAISDRPGTSGSSYNEQFF
>TRBV20-1|-|-|TRBJ2-7
TGTGTCCCTCTCATCGTTGCAGCAGGCAGGTTCGAGCAGTACTTC
CVPLIVAAGRFEQYF
>TRBV7-8|-|TRBD2|TRBJ2-7
TGTGCCAGCAGCTTAGCTGCGGGAGGGAGCGAGCAGTACTTC
CASSLAAGGSEQYF
>TRBV2|many|-|TRBJ2-6
TGTGCCAGCAGTGACGGCTGGAGCTCTGGGGCCAACGTCCTGACTTTC
CASSDGWSSGANVLTF
>TRBV19|-|-|TRBJ1-3
TGTGCCAGTAGTCCCCACCTAGGGGAAGGAAACACCATATATTTT
CASSPHLGEGNTIYF
>TRBV7-9|many|-|TRBJ2-2
TGTGCCAGCAGCTGGAGCGGATCGAACACCGGGGAGCTGTTTTTT
CASSWSGSNTGELFF
>TRBV6-1|-|-|TRBJ1-2
TGTGCCAGCATCGAACAGACCCATGGCTACACCTTC
CASIEQTHGYTF
>TRBV7-2|-|-|TRBJ2-1
TGTGCCAGCAGCTTAGGTCGCGACAGAGCTCCTAGGGATGAGCAGTTCTTC
CASSLGRDRAPRDEQFF
>TRBV27|-|-|TRBJ2-1
TGTGCCAGCAGCCAAGTAGTGAGCGTAACAGCCTACAATGAGCAGTTCTTC
CASSQVVSVTAYNEQFF
>TRBV15|-|-|TRBJ1-1
TGTGCCACCAGCAGAGTGGGAGGACTAGGCGCTTGGCTGAACACTGAAGCTTTCTTT
CATSRVGGLGAWLNTEAFF
>TRBV10-1|-|-|TRBJ2-7
TGCGCCAGCAGTGTGCAGCGCTCCTACGAGCAGTACTTC
CASSVQRSYEQYF
>TRBV10-3|few|-|TRBJ2-7
TGTGCCATCATAGCCGACATAGCGTCCGGCGAGCAGTACTTC
CAIIADIASGEQYF
>TRBV6-1|-|-|TRBJ1-2
TGTGCCAGCAGTGACAGACAGACAGGACCCTATGGCTACACCTTC
CASSDRQTGPYGYTF
>TRBV25-1|once|-|TRBJ2-7
TGTGCCAGCAGTCCCAGGGGTAGCTCCTACGAGCAGTACTTC
CASSPRGSSYEQYF
>TRBV6-5|many|-|TRBJ2-7
TGTGCCAGCAGTAATCCCGACAGATACGAGCAGTACTTC
CASSNPDRYEQYF
>TRBV10-3|-|-|TRBJ2-1
TGTGCCATCAGTGATAAGGGCCTACATGAGCAGTTCTTC
CAISDKGLHEQFF
>TRBV7-2|-|-|TRBJ1-5
TGTGCCAGCAGCTTAGAATTAGCAGGCCAGCCCCAGCATTTT
CASSLELAGQPQHF
>TRBV14|many|-|TRBJ2-1
TGTGCCAGCAGCCAAGGGCGAGCCTACAATGAGCAGTTCTTC
CASSQGRAYNEQFF
>TRBV27|-|-|TRBJ2-3
TGTGCCAGCAGTTCGTTAGCGGACCCTTACACAGATACGCAGTATTTT
CASSSLADPYTDTQYF
>TRBV9|-|-|TRBJ1-1
TGTGCCAGCAGCGATACTAGACGGAGGAACACTGAAGCTTTCTTT
CASSDTRRRNTEAFF
>TRBV6-5|few|-|TRBJ1-5
TGTGCCAGCAGACATTCATCCTTCGGGGGGGTCCTCAATCAGCCCCAGCATTTT
CASRHSSFGGVLNQPQHF
>TRBV19|-|-|TRBJ2-5
TGTGCCAGTAGCACCACTAGGGCGGAGACCCAGTACTTC
CASSTTRAETQYF
>TRBV24-1|-|TRBD1|TRBJ2-1
TGTGCCAGCAGTCCCCTATGGGGACAGGGTCACAATGAGCAGTTCTTC
CASSPLWGQGHNEQFF
>TRBV7-4|-|-|TRBJ1-5
TGTGCCAGCAGCTTAGTGCTACGCAACGGCAATCAGCCCCAGCATTTT
CASSLVLRNGNQPQHF
>TRBV7-9|-|-|TRBJ1-4
TGTGCCAGCAGCCACCTTCGCCGGGGCAGCTTGTGGGAAAAACTGTTTTTT
CASSHLRRGSLWEKLFF
>TRBV4-3|many|-|TRBJ1-5
TGCGCCAGCAGCCAAGATTCTTGGACAGCGAATCAGCCCCAGCATTTT
CASSQDSWTANQPQHF
>TRBV5-1|-|-|TRBJ2-7
TGCGCCAGCAGCTTAGAACCCGACAGAACCTACGAGCAGTACTTC
CASSLEPDRTYEQYF
>TRBV6-2/TRBV6-3|few|-|TRBJ2-4
TGTGCCAGCAGTTACGAGTGGGTGGTAGCCAAAAACATTCAGTACTTC
CASSYEWVVAKNIQYF
>TRBV3-1|-|-|TRBJ2-7
TGTGCCAGCAGCCTCCTTGGGGGGTACTCCTACGAGCAGTACTTC
CASSLLGGYSYEQYF
>TRBV5-6|many|TRBD1|TRBJ2-7
TGTGCCAGCAGCTTGGAACAGGGGGTCCACGAGCAGTACTTC
CASSLEQGVHEQYF
>TRBV7-9|-|-|TRBJ1-4
TGTGCCGCCGGGGGTGGGAAGAATGAAAAACTGTTTTTT
CAAGGGKNEKLFF
>TRBV19|-|TRBD2|TRBJ2-1
TGTGCCAGTAGTATATCTAGCGGGTTGTTCGATGAGCAGTTCTTC
CASSISSGLFDEQFF
>TRBV2|-|-|TRBJ2-7
TGTGCCAGCATGCTAGCGTTTACCTACGAGCAGTACTTC
CASMLAFTYEQYF